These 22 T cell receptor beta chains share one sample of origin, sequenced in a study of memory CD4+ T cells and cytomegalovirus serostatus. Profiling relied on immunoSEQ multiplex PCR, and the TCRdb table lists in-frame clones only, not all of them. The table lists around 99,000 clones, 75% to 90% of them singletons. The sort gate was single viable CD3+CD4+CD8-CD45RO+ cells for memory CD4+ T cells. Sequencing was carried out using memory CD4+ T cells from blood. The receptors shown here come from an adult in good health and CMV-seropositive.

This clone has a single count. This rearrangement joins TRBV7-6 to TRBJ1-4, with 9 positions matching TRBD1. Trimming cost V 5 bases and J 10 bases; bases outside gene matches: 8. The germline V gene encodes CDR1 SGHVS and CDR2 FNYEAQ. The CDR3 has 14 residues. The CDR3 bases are TGTGCCAGCAGCGCTGGGGACAGGGTCCCAAAACTGTTTTTT. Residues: CASSAGDRVPKLFF.

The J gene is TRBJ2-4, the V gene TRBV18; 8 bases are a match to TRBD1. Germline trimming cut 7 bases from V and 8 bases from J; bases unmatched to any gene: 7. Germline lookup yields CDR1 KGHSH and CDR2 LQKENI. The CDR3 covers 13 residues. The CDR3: CASLGQAQDIQYF. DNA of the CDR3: TGTGCCAGCTTGGGACAGGCGCAGGACATTCAGTACTTC. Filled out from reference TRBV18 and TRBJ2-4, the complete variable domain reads NAGVMQNPRHLVRRRGQEARLRCSPMKGHSHVYWYRQLPEEGLKFMVYLQKENIIDESGMPKERFSAEFPKEGPSILRIQQVVRGDSAAYFCASLGQAQDIQYFGAGTRLSVL.

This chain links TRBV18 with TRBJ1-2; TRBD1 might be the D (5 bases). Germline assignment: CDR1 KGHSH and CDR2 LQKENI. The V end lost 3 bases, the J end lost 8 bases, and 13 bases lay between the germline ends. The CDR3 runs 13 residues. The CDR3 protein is CASSPERDWGYTF. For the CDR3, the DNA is TGTGCCAGCTCACCCGAACGGGACTGGGGCTACACCTTC.

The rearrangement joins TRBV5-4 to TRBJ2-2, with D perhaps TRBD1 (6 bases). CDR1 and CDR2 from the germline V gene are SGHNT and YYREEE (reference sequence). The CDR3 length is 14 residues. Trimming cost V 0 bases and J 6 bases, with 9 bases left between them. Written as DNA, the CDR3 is TGTGCCAGCAGCTTGGGCTACAGGGCCGGGGAGCTGTTTTTT. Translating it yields CASSLGYRAGELFF. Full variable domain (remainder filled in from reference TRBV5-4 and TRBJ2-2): ETGVTQSPTHLIKTRGQQVTLRCSSQSGHNTVSWYQQALGQGPQFIFQYYREEENGRGNFPPRFSGLQFPNYSSELNVNALELDDSALYLCASSLGYRAGELFFGEGSRLTVL.

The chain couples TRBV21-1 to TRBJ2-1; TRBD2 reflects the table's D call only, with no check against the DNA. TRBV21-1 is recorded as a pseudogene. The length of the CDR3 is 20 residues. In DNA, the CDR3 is TGTGCCAGCAGCAAAGTAATCCCTGAACTTACCCATAGCTCCTACAATGAGCAGTTCTTC. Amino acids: CASSKVIPELTHSSYNEQFF.

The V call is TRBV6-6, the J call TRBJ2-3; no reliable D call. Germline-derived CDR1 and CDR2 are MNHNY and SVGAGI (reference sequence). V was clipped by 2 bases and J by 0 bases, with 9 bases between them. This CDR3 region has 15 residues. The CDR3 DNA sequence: TGTGCCAGCAGTTACGGTGGCGCTAGCACAGATACGCAGTATTTT. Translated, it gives CASSYGGASTDTQYF.

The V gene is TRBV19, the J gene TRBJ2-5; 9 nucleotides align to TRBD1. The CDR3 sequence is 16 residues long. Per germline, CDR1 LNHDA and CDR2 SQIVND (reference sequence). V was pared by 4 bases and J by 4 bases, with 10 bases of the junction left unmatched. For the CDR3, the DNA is TGTGCCAGTAGTAGGGGACCGGGACAGGGAGGAGAGACCCAGTACTTC. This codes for CASSRGPGQGGETQYF.

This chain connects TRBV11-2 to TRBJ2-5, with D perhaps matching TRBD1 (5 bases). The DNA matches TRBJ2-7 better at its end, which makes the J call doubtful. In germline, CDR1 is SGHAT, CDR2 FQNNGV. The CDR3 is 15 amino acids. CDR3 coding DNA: TGTGCCAGCAGCTTAGGGATTCAGGGTTCCCACGAGCAGTACTTC. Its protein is CASSLGIQGSHEQYF.

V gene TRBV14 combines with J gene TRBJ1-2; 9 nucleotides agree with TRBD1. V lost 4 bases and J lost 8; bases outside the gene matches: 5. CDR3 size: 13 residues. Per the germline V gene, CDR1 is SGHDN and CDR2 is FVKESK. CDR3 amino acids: CASSPQGANGYTF. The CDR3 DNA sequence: TGTGCCAGCAGCCCACAGGGGGCGAACGGCTACACCTTC.

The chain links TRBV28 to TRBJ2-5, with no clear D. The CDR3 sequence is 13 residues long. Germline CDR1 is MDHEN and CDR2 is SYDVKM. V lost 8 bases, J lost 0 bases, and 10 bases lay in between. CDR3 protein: CASSRGHQETQYF. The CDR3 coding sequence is TGTGCCAGCTCTCGCGGTCACCAAGAGACCCAGTACTTC.

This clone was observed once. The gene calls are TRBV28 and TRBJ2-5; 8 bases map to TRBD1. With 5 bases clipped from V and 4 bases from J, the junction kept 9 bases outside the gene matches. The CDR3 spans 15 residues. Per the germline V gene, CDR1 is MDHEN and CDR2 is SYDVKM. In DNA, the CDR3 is TGTGCCAGCAGTCCCGGGGGACAGGTCAGAGAGACCCAGTACTTC. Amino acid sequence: CASSPGGQVRETQYF. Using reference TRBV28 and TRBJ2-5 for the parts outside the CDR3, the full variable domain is DVKVTQSSRYLVKRTGEKVFLECVQDMDHENMFWYRQDPGLGLRLIYFSYDVKMKEKGDIPEGYSVSREKKERFSLILESASTNQTSMYLCASSPGGQVRETQYFGPGTRLLVL.

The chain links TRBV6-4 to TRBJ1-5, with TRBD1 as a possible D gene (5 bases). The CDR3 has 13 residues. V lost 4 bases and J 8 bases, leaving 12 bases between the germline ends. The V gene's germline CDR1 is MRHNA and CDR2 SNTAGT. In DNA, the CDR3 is TGTGCCAGCAGTGGGAACGGGGGGGAGCCCCAGCATTTT. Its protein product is CASSGNGGEPQHF.

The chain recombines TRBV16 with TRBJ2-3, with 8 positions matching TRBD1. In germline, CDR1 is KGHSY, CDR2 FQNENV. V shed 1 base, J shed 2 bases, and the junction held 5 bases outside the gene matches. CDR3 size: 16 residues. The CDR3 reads CASSQFPGGFTDTQYF. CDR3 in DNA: TGTGCCAGCAGCCAATTCCCAGGGGGCTTCACAGATACGCAGTATTTT. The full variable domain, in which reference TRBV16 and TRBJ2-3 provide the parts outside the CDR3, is GEEVAQTPKHLVRGEGQKAKLYCAPIKGHSYVFWYQQVLKNEFKFLISFQNENVFDETGMPKERFSAKCLPNSPCSLEIQATKLEDSAVYFCASSQFPGGFTDTQYFGPGTRLTVL.

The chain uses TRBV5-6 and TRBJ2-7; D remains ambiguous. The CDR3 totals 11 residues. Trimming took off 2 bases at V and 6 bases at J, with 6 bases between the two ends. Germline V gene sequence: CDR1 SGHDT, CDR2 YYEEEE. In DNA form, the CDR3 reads TGTGCCAGCAGCTTCTGGGGCGAGCAGTACTTC. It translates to CASSFWGEQYF.

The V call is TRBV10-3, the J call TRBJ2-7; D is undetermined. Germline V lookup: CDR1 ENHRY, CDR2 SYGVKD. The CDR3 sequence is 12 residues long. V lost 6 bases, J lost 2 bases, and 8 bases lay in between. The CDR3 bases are TGTGCCATCAGCACGTCAACCTACGAGCAGTACTTC. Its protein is CAISTSTYEQYF.

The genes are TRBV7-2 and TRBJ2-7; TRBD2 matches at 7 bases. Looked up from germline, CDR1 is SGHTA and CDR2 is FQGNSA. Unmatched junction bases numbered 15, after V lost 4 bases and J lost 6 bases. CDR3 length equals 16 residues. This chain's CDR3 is CASSSNSGTTMGEQYF. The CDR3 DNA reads TGTGCCAGCAGCTCGAACTCCGGGACTACTATGGGCGAGCAGTACTTC. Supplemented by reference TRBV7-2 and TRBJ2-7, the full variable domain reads GAGVSQSPSNKVTEKGKDVELRCDPISGHTALYWYRQSLGQGLEFLIYFQGNSAPDKSGLPSDRFSAERTGGSVSTLTIQRTQQEDSAVYLCASSSNSGTTMGEQYFGPGTRLTVT.

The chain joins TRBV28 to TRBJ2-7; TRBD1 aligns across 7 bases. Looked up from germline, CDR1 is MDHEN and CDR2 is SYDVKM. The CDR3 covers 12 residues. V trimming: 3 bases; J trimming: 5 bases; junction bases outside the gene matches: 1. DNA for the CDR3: TGTGCCAGCAGTTTCGACAGGGACGAGCAGTACTTC. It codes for CASSFDRDEQYF.

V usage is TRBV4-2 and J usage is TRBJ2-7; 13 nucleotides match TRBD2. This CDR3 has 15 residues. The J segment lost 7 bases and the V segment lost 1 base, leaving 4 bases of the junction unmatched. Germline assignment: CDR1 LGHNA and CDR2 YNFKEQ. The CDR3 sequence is CASSQGTSGGGEQYF. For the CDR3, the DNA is TGTGCCAGCAGCCAAGGGACTAGCGGGGGAGGAGAGCAGTACTTC.

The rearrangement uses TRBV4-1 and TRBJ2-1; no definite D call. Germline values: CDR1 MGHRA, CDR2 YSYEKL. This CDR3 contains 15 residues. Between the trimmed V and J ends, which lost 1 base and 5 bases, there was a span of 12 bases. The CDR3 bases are TGCGCCAGCAGCCAAGTGGGAAGGGCCCACAATGAGCAGTTCTTC. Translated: CASSQVGRAHNEQFF.

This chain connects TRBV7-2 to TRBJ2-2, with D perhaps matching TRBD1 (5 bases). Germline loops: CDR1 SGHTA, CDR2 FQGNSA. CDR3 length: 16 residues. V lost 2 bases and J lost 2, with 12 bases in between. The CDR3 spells CASSLLSQANTGELFF. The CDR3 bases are TGTGCCAGCAGCTTATTATCACAGGCTAACACCGGGGAGCTGTTTTTT.

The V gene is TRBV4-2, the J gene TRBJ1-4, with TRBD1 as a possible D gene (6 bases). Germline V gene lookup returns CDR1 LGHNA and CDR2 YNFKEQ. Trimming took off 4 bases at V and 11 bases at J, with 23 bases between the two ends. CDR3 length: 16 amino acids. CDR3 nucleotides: TGTGCCAGCAGCCCAAATATCCAGGGGACCCGCGGGAAACTGTTTTTT. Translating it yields CASSPNIQGTRGKLFF.

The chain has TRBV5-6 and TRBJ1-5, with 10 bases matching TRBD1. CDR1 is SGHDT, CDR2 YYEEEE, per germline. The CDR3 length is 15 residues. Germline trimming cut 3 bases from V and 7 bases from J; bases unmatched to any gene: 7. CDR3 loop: CASSWGQGSSQPQHF. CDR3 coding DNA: TGTGCCAGCAGCTGGGGACAGGGGAGTAGCCAGCCCCAGCATTTT.